Given below is one T cell receptor (beta chain) in context. Its antigen is not known. The data were obtained in a study of a mutant IDH1 vaccine in newly diagnosed glioma. Study conclusions and caveats: Pseudoprogression looked unconnected to shifts in top peripheral T cell clonotypes.

CDR3 length equals 15 residues. Germline V gene data show CDR1 as LNHNV and CDR2 as YYDKDF (reference sequence). Deletions cut 5 bases from V and 2 bases from J, with 13 bases between. Data came from immunoSEQ multiplex PCR; TCRdb stores just in-frame clones and leaves some out. The sample contains about 42,000 clones, around 85% of which appear only once. Time point described: week 5, during vaccination. The content of each vaccine dose was 300 ug of mutant IDH1 20-mer peptide, and topical imiquimod accompanied it. The receptor's source is a man aged 40-49 years with glioma. The sample here was PBMCs, taken from a glioma patient whose treatment included an IDH1 peptide vaccine. The V and J genes are TRBV15 and TRBJ2-1; D may be TRBD2 (6 bases). DNA for the CDR3: TGTGCCACCAGCGCGGAGGGACGGCCCTACAATGAGCAGTTCTTC. Encoded protein: CATSAEGRPYNEQFF.